This T cell receptor (beta chain) was obtained from a study of blood T cell repertoires in COVID-19. Turning to the study itself: Sites across the United States, Italy and Spain contributed samples from acute and convalescent COVID-19.

Authors' analysis steps: Amplifying reference gene primers gave estimates of nucleated cell counts. Clones were read by immunoSEQ multiplex PCR, and TCRdb kept only the in-frame ones, dropping some. V, J and clone size derive from that table, while D and trimming were established from the DNA sequence. The table lists about 220,000 clones, around 89% of them singletons. CDR1 LNHDA and CDR2 SQIVND come from the germline V gene (reference sequence). The CDR3 runs to 16 residues. The ends lost 9 bases at V and 1 base at J; junction bases unmatched: 10. The chain uses TRBV19 and TRBJ1-5; 9 nucleotides align to TRBD1. Material for sequencing was PBMCs or T cells enriched from blood (not recorded which). The source of this sequence is a woman in her twenties or thirties who had recovered from COVID-19. CDR3 nucleotide sequence: TGTGCCAGCACCCGACAGGGGGGTAGGAGCAATCAGCCCCAGCATTTT. Protein product: CASTRQGGRSNQPQHF.